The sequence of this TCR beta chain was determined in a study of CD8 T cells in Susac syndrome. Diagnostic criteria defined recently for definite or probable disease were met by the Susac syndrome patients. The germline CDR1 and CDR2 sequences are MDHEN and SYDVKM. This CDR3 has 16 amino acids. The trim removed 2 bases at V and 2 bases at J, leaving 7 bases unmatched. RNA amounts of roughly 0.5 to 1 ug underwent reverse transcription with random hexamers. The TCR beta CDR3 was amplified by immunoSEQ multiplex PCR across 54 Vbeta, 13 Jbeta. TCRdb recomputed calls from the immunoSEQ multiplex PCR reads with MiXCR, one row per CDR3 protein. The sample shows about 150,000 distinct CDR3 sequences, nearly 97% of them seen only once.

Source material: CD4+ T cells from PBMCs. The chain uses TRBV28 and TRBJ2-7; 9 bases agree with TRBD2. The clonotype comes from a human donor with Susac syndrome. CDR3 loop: CASSLRVTSGPYEQYF. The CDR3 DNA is TGTGCCAGCAGTTTACGTGTGACTAGCGGACCCTACGAGCAGTACTTC.